This note documents a single T cell receptor beta chain sequence. Its cognate antigen is unknown. Peripheral blood, about 10 milliliters per donor, was collected. The use of a sample-barcoded 5' primer and a J-beta primer mix characterized a second PCR of roughly 7 to 12 cycles. TCRdb processed the 5' RACE reads anew with MiXCR; each CDR3 protein has one entry. The sample has about 1.4 million distinct CDR3 sequences, 45% to 70% seen once; the top ten hold about 6.7%. The data derive from a study of blood T cells in healthy people across ages. Study findings and constraints: With age, beta diversity per million T cells declined roughly linearly, significantly by 35 to 40.

The TCR originated in a man aged 18 to 29 in good health. Sequencing was performed on blood.

The CDR3 reads CASSSGRPYKNIQYF. CDR3 nucleotides: TGTGCCAGCAGTTCAGGGCGTCCGTATAAGAACATTCAGTACTTC. The chain links TRBV28 to TRBJ2-4; D perhaps matches TRBD1 (5 bases). Germline V CDR1 and CDR2: MDHEN, SYDVKM. Trimming shortened V by 4 bases and J by 7 bases, and 17 bases separated the two germline ends. This CDR3 comprises 15 residues.